The clone carrying this T cell receptor (beta chain) was observed a handful of times. This entry is derived from a study of identical twins. The V gene's germline CDR1 is MNHEY and CDR2 SVGEGT. The germline V and J ends were trimmed by 3 bases and 0 bases, with 15 bases remaining between them. The CDR3 runs to 18 residues. Each CDR3 protein is one row after TCRdb ran MiXCR on the 5' RACE reads. The repertoire has under 900,000 distinct CDR3 sequences, 9% to 15% of them found once; the top ten carry around 1.5%. All donors were healthy Caucasians. These data are also associated with another study on yellow fever vaccine responses in identical twins. That paper adds: Vaccine-induced T cell responses in twins were reportedly observed to appear partly convergent, partly personalized.

This chain joins TRBV6-2 or TRBV6-3 and TRBJ2-6, with a tentative D call TRBD1 (5 bases). This TCR came from a woman under 30 in good health. Sequenced material: PBMCs. In DNA form, the CDR3 reads TGTGCCAGCAGTTATTCACAGGAAGAGACCTCTGGGGCCAACGTCCTGACTTTC. Translated: CASSYSQEETSGANVLTF.